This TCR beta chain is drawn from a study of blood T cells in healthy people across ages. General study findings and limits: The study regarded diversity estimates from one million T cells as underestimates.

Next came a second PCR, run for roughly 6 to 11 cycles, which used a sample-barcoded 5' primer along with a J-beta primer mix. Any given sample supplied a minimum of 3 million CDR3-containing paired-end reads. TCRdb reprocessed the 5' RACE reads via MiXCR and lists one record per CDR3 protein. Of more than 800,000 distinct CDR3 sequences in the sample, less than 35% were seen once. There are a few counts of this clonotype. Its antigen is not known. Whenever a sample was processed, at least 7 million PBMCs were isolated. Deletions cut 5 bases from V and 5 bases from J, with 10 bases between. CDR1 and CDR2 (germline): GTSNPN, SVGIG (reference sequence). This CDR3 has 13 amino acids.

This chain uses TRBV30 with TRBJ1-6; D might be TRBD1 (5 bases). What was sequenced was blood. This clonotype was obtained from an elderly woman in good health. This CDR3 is CAWGDGNNSPLHF. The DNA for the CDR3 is TGTGCCTGGGGGGACGGGAATAATTCACCCCTCCACTTT.